These T cell receptor beta chains were read from a single sample in a study of cytomegalovirus exposure and HLA in healthy donors. TCRdb's table, derived via immunoSEQ multiplex PCR, lists solely in-frame clones and lacks some. The sample lists about 170,000 clones; approximately 81% were seen once. The sequenced sample was PBMCs. The receptors were gathered from a young woman in good health and CMV-seronegative. CDR3s include the opening cysteine and the closing phenylalanine or tryptophan. Each record gives: D gene, V gene, J gene, clone size, CDR3 protein, CDR3 DNA. D genes are given only for firm matches. The size entry is marked missing in some rows and otherwise reads once, few, many or a size class.

>TRBD1|TRBV9|TRBJ1-2|NA
CASSVAITQGADGYTF
TGTGCCAGCAGCGTAGCTATCACTCAGGGGGCGGATGGCTACACCTTC
>NA|TRBV28|TRBJ1-4|NA
CASSLTAGKLFF
TGTGCCAGCAGTTTAACGGCAGGAAAACTGTTTTTT
>TRBD2|TRBV28|TRBJ2-1|NA
CASSLWLAGGNEQFF
TGTGCCAGCAGTTTGTGGCTAGCGGGAGGGAATGAGCAGTTCTTC
>NA|TRBV11-3|TRBJ1-1|NA
CASSLGTAGEAFF
TGTGCCAGCAGCTTAGGAACGGCAGGTGAAGCTTTCTTT
>NA|TRBV28|TRBJ1-5|few
CASTPTGRSNQPQHF
TGTGCCAGCACCCCGACAGGACGTAGCAATCAGCCCCAGCATTTT
>NA|TRBV29-1|TRBJ2-2|NA
CSVAVGRPNTGELFF
TGCAGCGTTGCGGTCGGGAGACCGAACACCGGGGAGCTGTTTTTT
>TRBD2|TRBV5-1|TRBJ2-5|NA
CASTRWLAGGRHSEETQYF
TGCGCCAGCACCCGGTGGCTAGCGGGAGGACGCCATTCTGAAGAGACCCAGTACTTC
>NA|TRBV27|TRBJ1-5|NA
CASRPILPDRYQPQHF
TGTGCCAGCAGACCTATCCTTCCTGACAGATATCAGCCCCAGCATTTT
>TRBD1|TRBV28|TRBJ2-7|once
CASSDRDRGSYEQYF
TGTGCCAGCAGTGATCGGGACAGGGGCTCCTACGAGCAGTACTTC
>NA|TRBV28|TRBJ2-7|NA
CASSLYGGNALSYEQYF
TGTGCCAGCAGTTTATATGGGGGGAATGCACTTTCCTACGAGCAGTACTTC
>TRBD2|TRBV4-2|TRBJ2-1|NA
CASSPGAGFNEQFF
TGTGCCAGCAGCCCGGGAGCGGGGTTCAATGAGCAGTTCTTC
>TRBD2|TRBV7-9|TRBJ2-4|NA
CASGLSGSKNIQYF
TGTGCCAGCGGTTTAAGCGGGAGTAAAAACATTCAGTACTTC
>NA|TRBV28|TRBJ1-1|once
CASSLWSLFDRNTEAFF
TGTGCCAGCAGTTTATGGTCTCTTTTTGACAGGAACACTGAAGCTTTCTTT
>NA|TRBV28|TRBJ2-7|few
CASSFNEQYF
TGTGCCAGCAGTTTTAATGAGCAGTACTTC
>TRBD2|TRBV7-6|TRBJ2-3|once
CASSLGAGGTDTQYF
TGTGCCAGCAGCTTAGGAGCGGGGGGCACAGATACGCAGTATTTT
>NA|TRBV28|TRBJ1-5|NA
CASAGANQPQHF
TGTGCCAGCGCAGGTGCTAATCAGCCCCAGCATTTT
>TRBD2|TRBV18|TRBJ2-3|NA
CASSPPQRGRATDTQYF
TGTGCCAGCTCACCACCCCAGCGCGGGAGGGCCACAGATACGCAGTATTTT
>NA|TRBV25-1|TRBJ1-2|NA
CASSEWGTPNYGYTF
TGTGCCAGCAGTGAATGGGGGACACCTAACTATGGCTACACCTTC
>NA|TRBV5-5|TRBJ2-6|NA
CASSLGVGAGANVLTF
TGTGCCAGCAGCTTGGGAGTGGGGGCAGGGGCCAACGTCCTGACTTTC
>NA|TRBV28|TRBJ2-7|NA
CASRAGYPYEQYF
TGTGCCAGCAGGGCAGGGTACCCCTACGAGCAGTACTTC
>TRBD1|TRBV6-5|TRBJ2-7|NA
CASSPGQGFVEQYF
TGTGCCAGCAGTCCGGGACAGGGTTTCGTCGAGCAGTACTTC
>NA|TRBV6-5|TRBJ2-5|NA
CASASKETQYF
TGTGCCAGCGCTTCTAAAGAGACCCAGTACTTC
>NA|TRBV28|TRBJ1-1|NA
CASIVQGIGDMNTEAFF
TGTGCCAGCATTGTCCAGGGTATCGGGGACATGAACACTGAAGCTTTCTTT
>TRBD1|TRBV6-1|TRBJ2-5|NA
CASRTGGAGETQYF
TGTGCCAGCAGGACAGGGGGCGCGGGAGAGACCCAGTACTTC
>NA|TRBV10-3|TRBJ2-2|few
CAISESTRRGTGELFF
TGTGCCATCAGTGAGTCGACTCGGAGAGGGACCGGGGAGCTGTTTTTT
>TRBD2|TRBV25-1|TRBJ2-5|NA
CASSPGASGSLETQYF
TGTGCCAGCAGTCCAGGGGCTAGCGGGAGTTTAGAGACCCAGTACTTC